This T cell receptor (beta chain) appears in the sequencing data of a study of blood T cell repertoires in COVID-19. For the study at large: Some COVID-19 samples were acute and others convalescent; all came from the United States, Italy and Spain.

CDR3 length: 13 residues. After removal of 8 bases from V and 5 bases from J, the junction contained 6 bases not matched to a gene. The germline V gene has CDR1 ENHRY and CDR2 SYGVKD. Clones were read by immunoSEQ multiplex PCR, and TCRdb kept only the in-frame ones, dropping some. The repertoire has approximately 110,000 clones, under 90% of them found once; the top ten carry 30% to 45%. The specimen sequenced was peripheral blood. V is TRBV10-3 and J is TRBJ2-3; 8 nucleotides match TRBD2. This TCR was sampled from a man at least 80 years old with acute or convalescent COVID-19. Written as DNA, the CDR3 is TGTGCCATCTCGGGGGGGCCAGGAGATACGCAGTATTTT. It codes for CAISGGPGDTQYF.